This T cell receptor (beta chain) was retrieved from a study of OX40 agonist ivuxolimab in advanced cancers. There are 15 residues in the CDR3. Germline lookup yields CDR1 SNHLY and CDR2 FYNNEI. The V gene end was trimmed by 2 bases and the J gene end by 5 bases; junction bases not matched to a gene: 6. About this clone itself: As yet, its antigen is unknown.

Study-level findings and limits: Clonal expansion from baseline to week 6 occurred in both CD4+ and CD8+ T cells.

Patients with autoimmune history or systemic immunosuppression were excluded. Sequenced by immunoSEQ multiplex PCR; TCRdb stores in-frame clones only, minus some. The sample lists just under 65,000 clones, approximately 84% seen once, with around 10% in the top ten. This chain joins TRBV2 and TRBJ1-1, with 9 bases aligning to TRBD1. The sequenced sample was CD4+ or CD8+ T cells sorted from blood, obtained in a trial of the OX40 agonist ivuxolimab. This receptor was identified in an adult with an advanced solid tumor such as melanoma, head and neck, liver or kidney cancer. In nucleotides, the CDR3 is TGTGCCAGCAGTGAAACCGACAGGGGGAGGACTGAAGCTTTCTTT. This gives the protein CASSETDRGRTEAFF.